The present T cell receptor (beta chain) was sequenced within a study of shared clonotypes between healthy human individuals. Recent vaccinations or acute infections were absent in the healthy HIV-negative adult donors. Clones were sequenced by immunoSEQ multiplex PCR, and TCRdb holds only the in-frame ones, with some missing. The sample lists some 980,000 clones; approximately 80% were seen once. Trimming took off 2 bases at V and 3 bases at J, with 10 bases between the two ends. The CDR3 has 14 residues. The germline V gene encodes CDR1 SGHRS and CDR2 YFSETQ. Material: memory CD4+ T cells sorted from blood. The subset: CD45RA-negative fraction. The receptor's source is a man in his late teens or twenties in good health. This chain links TRBV5-1 with TRBJ2-3; D is possibly TRBD2 (6 bases). CDR3 protein: CASSFGGSTDTQYF. The CDR3 DNA follows: TGCGCCAGCAGCTTTGGGGGGAGTACAGATACGCAGTATTTT.